This T cell receptor beta chain was recovered during a study of molecular identifiers for immune sequencing clone quantification. CDR1 is LGHNA and CDR2 is YSLEER in the germline V gene. The CDR3 spans 12 residues. V shed 4 bases and J 9 bases; nucleotides not matched to a gene: 5. This clonotype was seen many times. TCRdb reprocessed the PCR reads with MiXCR, giving one entry per CDR3 protein. Of some 320,000 distinct CDR3 sequences listed, 20% to 25% are singletons. This clonotype was obtained from a human donor in good health. Some libraries in this study had Jurkat cell RNA spiked in. Sample: naive CD8+ T cells from blood, with Jurkat cell RNA spiked in. Subset in this sample: FACS-sorted CD8+CD4-CCR7+CD45RA+ naive T cells. This chain links TRBV4-3 with TRBJ1-1; 7 bases align to TRBD1. The CDR3 DNA follows: TGCGCCAGCAGCCCCCTGGGACAGAAAGCTTTCTTT. This encodes CASSPLGQKAFF.